This T cell receptor beta chain was sequenced during a study of shared clonotypes between healthy human individuals (TCRdb year 2020). Regarding the study in general: Three men and a couple of women, aged 18 to 49 years, made up the cohort. For each donor, three plates each were used for CD4 naive and CD4 memory, two plates were used for CD8 naive, and one plate was used for CD8 memory. Blood TCR repertoires of a handful of healthy adults were deeply sequenced to estimate repertoire size and the extent of clonotype sharing between individuals. Different laboratories and diverse techniques were used to prepare libraries and sequence TCR repertoires, to increase sequencing depth and limit assay-specific biases. Per donor, leukapheresis produced somewhere between about 0.8 and 9 billion PBMCs.

Study-level results and caveats: Sampling was limited to blood, and TCR repertoires in tissue likely differ from TCR repertoires in blood. About 5% of naive CD4, roughly 3.6% of naive CD8, approximately 2% of memory CD4, and around 0.42% of memory CD8 clonotypes were shared across several donors. Naive subsets generally had larger estimated clonotype richness than memory subsets. Because the study included a small number of donors, the genetic and exposure-history diversity represented was limited. Pairwise subsampling indicated that sequencing depth was expected to affect the degree of clonotype sharing among donors. Even with the large sequencing depth, rarefaction of the sorted-subset datasets indicated that sequencing was incomplete. Clonotypes shared by all four sorted-subset donors showed higher generation probabilities than non-shared clonotypes.

The donors were healthy, HIV-negative adults who had no recently reported acute infections or vaccinations. Every donor was a Caucasian adult residing in Nashville, Tennessee, USA. Magnetic negative selection was used to enrich CD4+ T cells, after which naive cells were positively selected on CD45RA and the negative fraction became the memory subset. Blood was obtained by leukapheresis, after which PBMCs were separated by Ficoll-Histopaque density gradient centrifugation and cryopreserved in liquid nitrogen vapor phase. Purity and quantity of every magnetically sorted T cell population were checked by analytical flow cytometry. Genomic DNA was isolated from every sorted fraction and measured by UV absorbance on a Nanodrop 2000c. Using the deep immunoSEQ assay, TCR CDR3 regions were amplified from genomic DNA by multiplex PCR. Genomic DNA extracted from each cell subset was distributed evenly over all wells of several immunoSEQ 96-well plates, and each plate served as one replicate. Each replicate PCR for sorted subsets received about 0.2 ug genomic DNA, equal to roughly 33,000 T cell genomes. The purified libraries were quantified using a Qubit 3.0 fluorometer, sized with a Bioanalyzer 2100, and then quantified again using the KAPA Library Quantification kit. Each immunoSEQ 96-well plate was sequenced on its own single-read 150-cycle Illumina NextSeq 550 flow cell. Regarding the original processing steps: Because the immunoSEQ output included only junctional sequences and no quality scores, the filtering could not be the same as the filtering used for full-length reads. To assign V/J genes and CDR3, sequences were annotated using PyIR, a Python wrapper for IgBLAST v1.9, with IMGT germline references. Reads with weak V/J assignments (E-value above 1e-6), missing CDR3, stop codons, out-of-frame junctions, or ambiguous translated residues were removed. V3J clonotypes were defined as sequences sharing the same inferred V gene, J gene, and CDR3 amino acid sequence. Percentage overlap between repertoires was computed as shared unique clonotypes divided by the size of the smaller repertoire. Repertoire richness was assessed with RTK rarefaction, the Chao1 estimator, and Recon v2.1 estimates of unobserved clonotypes. Generation probabilities were computed with OLGA for all TCRbeta clonotypes obtained by the gDNA method from several donors. TCRdb provides this immuneACCESS table in a form limited to in-frame rearrangements. Some clones are lacking; in checked studies, under half of them reflect an unresolved V gene, and why the rest are absent is not known. The V and J calls and clone size were taken over from that table, and D and trimming were inferred from the DNA. The sample table lists 2 million to 2.5 million clones, about 94% of them with a count of one. The top ten constitute 0.1% to 0.15% of the sample.

Relative to germline, V is 2 bases shorter and J is 4 bases shorter, with 15 bases between their ends. The CDR3 sequence holds 16 residues, the cysteine and phenylalanine included. Just CDR3 DNA is preserved here, 48 bases in frame from base 1. For CDR1 and CDR2, the germline V gene lists KGHSH and LQKENI. Concerning this clone: The specificity of this receptor is unknown. Nothing much larger sits one base from this clone, and base qualities are not available.

Recombination connected TRBV18 to TRBJ1-5; the D gene is perhaps TRBD1, on 6 matching bases. Sequenced material: naive CD4+ T cells sorted from blood. The cell subset or site tag for this specimen amounts to: CD45RA+ positively selected. The origin of this receptor is a man between 18 and 29 years old in good health. The nucleotide sequence reads as follows: TGTGCCAGCTCACCAGGGACACGGGAGATTAATCAGCCCCAGCATTTT. It translates to CASSPGTREINQPQHF.